This T cell receptor beta chain was identified in a study of blood T cell repertoires in COVID-19. Study summary: Material from acute and convalescent COVID-19 was sourced from the United States, Italy and Spain.

This clone has more than one count but fewer than ten. Deletions cut 4 bases from V and 0 bases from J, with 9 bases between. CDR1 and CDR2 from the germline V gene are SGHNT and YENEEA. The CDR3 contains 15 residues. Clones were read by immunoSEQ multiplex PCR, and TCRdb kept only the in-frame ones, dropping some. This table has 83,000 or so clones, roughly 79% appearing once. The rearrangement joins TRBV11-3 to TRBJ2-2; the D gene is possibly TRBD1 (6 bases). The sequenced sample was peripheral blood. This TCR came from a woman of 80 years or more with acute or convalescent COVID-19. CDR3 amino acids: CASSSTGTNTGELFF. The DNA of the CDR3 is TGTGCCAGCAGCTCGACAGGAACGAACACCGGGGAGCTGTTTTTT.